This T cell receptor beta chain comes out of a study of blood T cell repertoires in COVID-19 (dated by TCRdb to 2020 to 2021). Regarding the complete study: Samples covering the acute and convalescent phases of COVID-19 were provided by collaborators in the United States, Italy and Spain. The material from the prospective study consisted of cDNA or gDNA derived from T cells, B-cell-depleted T cells, or PBMCs. Deeply sampled blood TCRbeta repertoires from subjects exposed to, actively infected with, or recovered from COVID-19 were included in the dataset. The repertoires were made available in a free public database intended to serve as a resource for research on the immune response to SARS-CoV-2. The samples were drawn from two sources: the first 160 participants of the ongoing ImmuneRACE study, and 1,200 or so subjects contributed by 6 global collaborators. The sample metadata nearly always contained a de-identified subject ID, COVID-19 status, age in years and sex. Where available, HLA class I and class II types were taken from metadata supplied by the sample provider and were not determined by assay-based typing. Here is what the overall study found, with its caveats: How much clinical and demographic metadata was included differed by source and by participant, and the metadata was provided uncurated.

The immunoSEQ Assay, a bias-controlled multiplex PCR, was used to amplify TCRbeta CDR3 regions from genomic DNA. On the study's bioinformatics: Nucleated cell counts per sample were estimated from amplification of reference gene primers within the assay. To quantify the absolute abundance of each unique TCRbeta CDR3 rearrangement, sequence reads were collapsed and filtered. Productive Simpson clonality was computed per sample as the square root of Simpson's diversity index over productive rearrangements. In its TCRdb copy, this immuneACCESS table keeps in-frame sequences only and misses some clones. Where compared with another copy, unresolved V genes explain less than half of these, and the others have no known cause. V, J and clone size are taken as reported in that table, and D and trimming were inferred from the DNA itself. The sample data list fewer than 500,000 clones, and 75% to 90% of these were observed just once. The leading ten clones occupy 4.3% of the sample.

The collaborating institutions used their own protocols to collect whole blood in K2EDTA tubes. Collaborator samples were shipped for TCRbeta analysis as frozen whole blood, isolated PBMCs, or DNA extracted from either sample type. Its CDR3 holds 15 amino acids, cysteine through phenylalanine. The retained sequence is limited to the CDR3, 45 bases, with the frame set at the first base. V drops 0 bases and J drops 7 bases, leaving 16 bases in between. CDR1 SGHNT and CDR2 YYREEE were looked up in the germline V gene (reference sequence). Notes on this clone: Its antigen is unknown. One base away there is no much larger clone; base qualities are not given.

The sample taken for sequencing was peripheral blood. The receptor comes from a woman aged 30 to 39 with acute or convalescent COVID-19. In this chain, TRBV5-4 is recombined with TRBJ1-2, and TRBD1 may be the D gene, going by 5 matching bases. For the CDR3, the sequence is CASSLGPAGSVGYTF. The nucleotides read TGTGCCAGCAGCTTGGGGCCTGCAGGGTCAGTTGGCTACACCTTC.